Listed below are T cell receptor beta chains from one sample, sequenced in a study of OX40 agonist ivuxolimab in advanced cancers. Method: immunoSEQ multiplex PCR; TCRdb's copy keeps in-frame clones and lacks some. The sample shows 35,000 to 45,000 clones, roughly 80% of them seen only once. Specimen: CD4+ or CD8+ T cells sorted from blood, collected in a trial of the OX40 agonist ivuxolimab. Receptors originate from an adult with an advanced solid tumor such as melanoma, head and neck, liver or kidney cancer. Both conserved end residues are part of each CDR3. The D gene is left open where the match is weak. Expanded clones are given a class, and other clones once, few, many or no size at all.

J gene,clone size,CDR3 length,V gene,D gene,CDR3 protein,CDR3 DNA
TRBJ2-6,NA,16,TRBV4-2,NA,CASSQDDNSGANVLTF,TGTGCCAGCAGCCAAGATGATAACTCTGGGGCCAACGTCCTGACTTTC
TRBJ2-3,NA,17,TRBV11-2,TRBD2,CASSLALLAGGYDTQYF,TGTGCCAGCAGCTTGGCTTTACTAGCGGGAGGATACGATACGCAGTATTTT
TRBJ2-7,NA,14,TRBV25-1,TRBD2,CASREKAGSYEQYF,TGTGCCAGCAGGGAAAAAGCGGGAAGCTACGAGCAGTACTTC
TRBJ1-4,NA,15,TRBV11-2,TRBD1,CASSSGQGGNEKLFF,TGTGCCAGCAGCTCGGGACAGGGGGGGAATGAAAAACTGTTTTTT
TRBJ2-7,NA,14,TRBV28,NA,CASGSRGGSYEQYF,TGTGCCAGCGGCTCGAGAGGGGGCTCCTACGAGCAGTACTTC
TRBJ1-5,NA,15,TRBV4-1,NA,CASSQETGSNQPQHF,TGCGCCAGCAGCCAAGAGACGGGCAGCAATCAGCCCCAGCATTTT
TRBJ1-2,once,15,TRBV6-4,NA,CASSAAGGPNYGYTF,TGTGCCAGCAGCGCCGCTGGGGGCCCTAACTATGGCTACACCTTC
TRBJ2-4,NA,15,TRBV6-1,TRBD2,CASREGLAEKNIQYF,TGTGCCAGCAGGGAGGGACTAGCGGAAAAAAACATTCAGTACTTC
TRBJ2-3,once,16,TRBV6-1,TRBD1,CASSDTDRGLSDTQYF,TGTGCCAGCAGTGATACCGACAGGGGGCTCTCAGATACGCAGTATTTT
TRBJ2-1,NA,21,TRBV28,TRBD2,CASSRPDTFRGSESSYNEQFF,TGTGCCAGCAGCCGGCCCGATACCTTCCGCGGGAGCGAAAGCTCCTACAATGAGCAGTTCTTC
TRBJ2-3,NA,16,TRBV7-9,NA,CASSLESLISTDTQYF,TGTGCCAGCAGCTTAGAGAGCCTGATTAGCACAGATACGCAGTATTTT
TRBJ2-3,NA,11,TRBV6-5,NA,CASTWLGTQYF,TGTGCCAGCACTTGGTTAGGTACGCAGTATTTT
TRBJ2-3,few,14,TRBV19,NA,CASRDRGRTDTQYF,TGTGCCAGTAGGGATAGGGGACGGACAGATACGCAGTATTTT
TRBJ2-7,NA,16,TRBV7-2,NA,CASSLQVGRGTYEQYF,TGTGCCAGCAGCTTACAAGTGGGCAGGGGAACTTACGAGCAGTACTTC
TRBJ2-2,NA,17,TRBV19,NA,CASSSPGQTTNTGELFF,TGTGCCAGTAGTAGTCCGGGACAAACCACGAACACCGGGGAGCTGTTTTTT
TRBJ1-1,NA,11,TRBV6-5,NA,CASSRNTEAFF,TGTGCCAGCAGTCGAAACACTGAAGCTTTCTTT
TRBJ1-1,NA,13,TRBV19,NA,CASNEVGLTEAFF,TGTGCCAGTAACGAGGTGGGATTGACTGAAGCTTTCTTT
TRBJ1-5,NA,13,TRBV5-4,NA,CASSLDPNQPQHF,TGTGCCAGCAGCTTGGATCCCAATCAGCCCCAGCATTTT
TRBJ1-5,few,14,TRBV10-3,NA,CAISDTVSNQPQHF,TGTGCCATCAGTGATACAGTGAGCAATCAGCCCCAGCATTTT
TRBJ2-5,NA,18,TRBV5-1,TRBD2,CASSLGLAGEWSRETQYF,TGCGCCAGCAGCTTGGGACTAGCGGGAGAGTGGTCAAGGGAGACCCAGTACTTC
TRBJ1-3,NA,17,TRBV27,TRBD1,CASIRRQGFFSGNTIYF,TGTGCCAGTATCCGGCGACAGGGTTTTTTCTCTGGAAACACCATATATTTT